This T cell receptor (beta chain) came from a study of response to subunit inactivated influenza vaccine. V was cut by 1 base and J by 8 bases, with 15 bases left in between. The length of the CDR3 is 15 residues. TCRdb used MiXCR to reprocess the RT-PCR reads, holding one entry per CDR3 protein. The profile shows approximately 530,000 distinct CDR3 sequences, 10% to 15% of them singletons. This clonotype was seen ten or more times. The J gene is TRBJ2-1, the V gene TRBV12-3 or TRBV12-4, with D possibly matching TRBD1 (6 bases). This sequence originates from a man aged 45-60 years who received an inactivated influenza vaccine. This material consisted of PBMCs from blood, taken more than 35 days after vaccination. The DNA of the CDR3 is TGTGCCAGCAGTTTAGTGGGGGCCCCAGGGGATGAGCAGTTCTTC. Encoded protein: CASSLVGAPGDEQFF.